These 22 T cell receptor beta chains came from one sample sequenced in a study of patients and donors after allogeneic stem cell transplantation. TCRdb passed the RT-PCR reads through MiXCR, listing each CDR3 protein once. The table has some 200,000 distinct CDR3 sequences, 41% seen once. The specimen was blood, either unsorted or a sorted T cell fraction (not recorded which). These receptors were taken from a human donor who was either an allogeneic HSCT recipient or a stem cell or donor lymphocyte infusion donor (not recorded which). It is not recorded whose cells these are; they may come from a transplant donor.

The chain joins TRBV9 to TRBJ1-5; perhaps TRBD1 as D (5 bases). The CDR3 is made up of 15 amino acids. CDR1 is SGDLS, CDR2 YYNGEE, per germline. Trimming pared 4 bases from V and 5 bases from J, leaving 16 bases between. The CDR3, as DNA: TGTGCCAGCAGCATCGACCAGGGAGCAGATCAGCCCCAGCATTTT. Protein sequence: CASSIDQGADQPQHF.

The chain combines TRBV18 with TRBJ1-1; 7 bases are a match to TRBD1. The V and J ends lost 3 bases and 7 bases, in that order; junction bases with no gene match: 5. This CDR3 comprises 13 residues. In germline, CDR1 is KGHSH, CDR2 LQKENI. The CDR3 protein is CASSPLTGYEAFF. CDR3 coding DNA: TGTGCCAGCTCACCTCTGACAGGGTATGAAGCTTTCTTT.

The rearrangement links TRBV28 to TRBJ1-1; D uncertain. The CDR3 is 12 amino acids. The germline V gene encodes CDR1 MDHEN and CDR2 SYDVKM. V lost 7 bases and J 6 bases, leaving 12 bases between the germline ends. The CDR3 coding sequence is TGTGCCAGCACATTAACCCCCGCTGAAGCTTTCTTT. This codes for CASTLTPAEAFF.

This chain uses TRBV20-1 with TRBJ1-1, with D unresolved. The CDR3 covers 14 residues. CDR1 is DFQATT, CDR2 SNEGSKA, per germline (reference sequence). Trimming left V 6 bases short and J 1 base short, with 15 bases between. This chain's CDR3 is CSAWVWQANTEAFF. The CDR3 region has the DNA TGCAGTGCATGGGTCTGGCAGGCGAACACTGAAGCTTTCTTT.

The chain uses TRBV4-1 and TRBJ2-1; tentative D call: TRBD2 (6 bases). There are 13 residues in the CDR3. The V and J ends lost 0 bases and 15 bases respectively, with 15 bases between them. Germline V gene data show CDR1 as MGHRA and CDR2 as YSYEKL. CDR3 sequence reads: CASSQEGLPVRFF. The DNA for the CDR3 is TGCGCCAGCAGCCAAGAGGGACTCCCGGTTCGGTTCTTC.

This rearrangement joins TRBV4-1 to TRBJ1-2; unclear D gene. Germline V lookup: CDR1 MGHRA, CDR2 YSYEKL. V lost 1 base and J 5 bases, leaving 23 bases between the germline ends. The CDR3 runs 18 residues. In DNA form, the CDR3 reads TGCGCCAGCAGCCAAGGAAGGATAAGGACGGCGACCGCTTATGGCTACACCTTC. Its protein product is CASSQGRIRTATAYGYTF.

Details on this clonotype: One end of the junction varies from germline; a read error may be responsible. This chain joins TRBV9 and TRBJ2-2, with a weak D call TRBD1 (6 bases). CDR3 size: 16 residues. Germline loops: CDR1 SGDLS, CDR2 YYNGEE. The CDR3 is CASSVDRDTNTRELFF. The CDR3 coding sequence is TGTGCCAGCAGCGTAGATCGGGACACTAACACCAGGGAGCTGTTTTTT.

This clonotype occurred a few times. CDR3 nucleotide sequence: TGTGCCAGCAGCTTTCGGAGCGGGAGTCTAATCGAGCAGTACTTC. Translated: CASSFRSGSLIEQYF. The chain carries TRBV5-6 and TRBJ2-7; 8 bases agree with TRBD2. The CDR3 spans 15 residues. Germline V CDR1 and CDR2: SGHDT, YYEEEE. Germline trimming cut 2 bases from V and 6 bases from J; bases unmatched to any gene: 10. Full variable domain (outside the CDR3, taken from reference TRBV5-6 and TRBJ2-7): DAGVTQSPTHLIKTRGQQVTLRCSPKSGHDTVSWYQQALGQGPQFIFQYYEEEERQRGNFPDRFSGHQFPNYSSELNVNALLLGDSALYLCASSFRSGSLIEQYFGPGTRLTVT.

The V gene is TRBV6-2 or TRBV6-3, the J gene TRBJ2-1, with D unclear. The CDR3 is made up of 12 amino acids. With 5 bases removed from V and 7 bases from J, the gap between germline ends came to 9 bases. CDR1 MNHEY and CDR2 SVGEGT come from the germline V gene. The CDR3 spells CASSQSTNEQFF. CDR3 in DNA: TGTGCCAGCAGTCAGTCTACAAATGAGCAGTTCTTC.

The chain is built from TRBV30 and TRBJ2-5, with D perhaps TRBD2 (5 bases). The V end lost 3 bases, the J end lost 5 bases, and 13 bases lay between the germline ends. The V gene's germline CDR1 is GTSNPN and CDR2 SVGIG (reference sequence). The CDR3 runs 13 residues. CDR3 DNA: TGTGCCTGGAGCCAGCGGTCCCACGAGACCCAGTACTTC. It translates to CAWSQRSHETQYF.

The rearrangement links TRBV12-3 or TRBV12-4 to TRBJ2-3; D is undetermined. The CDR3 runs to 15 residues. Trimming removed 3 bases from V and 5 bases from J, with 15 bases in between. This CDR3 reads CASSFRAKGGDTQYF. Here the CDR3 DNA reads TGTGCCAGCAGTTTCCGGGCTAAAGGCGGAGATACGCAGTATTTT.

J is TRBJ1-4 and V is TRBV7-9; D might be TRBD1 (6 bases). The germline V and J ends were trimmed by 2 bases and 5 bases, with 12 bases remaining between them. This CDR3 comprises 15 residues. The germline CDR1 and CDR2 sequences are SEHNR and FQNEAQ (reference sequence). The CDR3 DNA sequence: TGTGCCAGCAGCTTAACAGGGCCCTTAAATGAAAAACTGTTTTTT. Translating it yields CASSLTGPLNEKLFF.

CDR3 sequence (DNA): TGTGCCAGCAGTTTATCCCGCGGGGCCAACTATGGCTACACCTTC. Encoded protein: CASSLSRGANYGYTF. The J gene is TRBJ1-2, the V gene TRBV27; D is perhaps TRBD1 (5 bases). Germline CDR1 is MNHEY and CDR2 is SMNVEV (reference sequence). This CDR3 has 15 amino acids. Trimming took off 0 bases at V and 2 bases at J, with 10 bases between the two ends.

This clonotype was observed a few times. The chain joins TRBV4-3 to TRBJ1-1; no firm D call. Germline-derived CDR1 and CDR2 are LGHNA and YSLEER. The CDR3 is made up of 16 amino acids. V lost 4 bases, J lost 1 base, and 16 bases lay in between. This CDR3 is CASSPGSTGTNTEAFF. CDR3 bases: TGCGCCAGCAGCCCAGGCTCGACCGGAACGAACACTGAAGCTTTCTTT.

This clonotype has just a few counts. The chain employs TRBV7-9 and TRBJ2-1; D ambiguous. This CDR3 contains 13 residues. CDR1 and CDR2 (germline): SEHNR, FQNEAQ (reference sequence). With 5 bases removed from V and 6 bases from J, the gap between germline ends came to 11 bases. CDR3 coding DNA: TGTGCCAGCAGCCCGCGCGGCGGCAATGAGCAGTTCTTC. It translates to CASSPRGGNEQFF.

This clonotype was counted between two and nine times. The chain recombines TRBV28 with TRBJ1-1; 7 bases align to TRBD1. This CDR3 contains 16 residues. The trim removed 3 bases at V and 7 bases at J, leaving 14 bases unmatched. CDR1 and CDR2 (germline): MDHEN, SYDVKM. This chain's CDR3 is CASSFSLTTGVIEAFF. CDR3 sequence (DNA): TGTGCCAGCAGTTTTTCCCTCACCACAGGGGTGATTGAAGCTTTCTTT.

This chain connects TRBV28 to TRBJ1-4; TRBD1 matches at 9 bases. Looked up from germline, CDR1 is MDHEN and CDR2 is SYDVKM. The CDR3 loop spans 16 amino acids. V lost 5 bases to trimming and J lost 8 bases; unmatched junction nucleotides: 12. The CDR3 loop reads CASSPTKQGAWEKLFF. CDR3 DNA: TGTGCCAGCAGTCCTACCAAACAGGGGGCATGGGAAAAACTGTTTTTT. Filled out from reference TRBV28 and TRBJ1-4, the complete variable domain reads DVKVTQSSRYLVKRTGEKVFLECVQDMDHENMFWYRQDPGLGLRLIYFSYDVKMKEKGDIPEGYSVSREKKERFSLILESASTNQTSMYLCASSPTKQGAWEKLFFGSGTQLSVL.

CDR3 nucleotide sequence: TGTGCCAGCAGCGCACCCCAGGGCCTCAACTATGGCTACACCTTC. Encoded protein: CASSAPQGLNYGYTF. The rearrangement links TRBV9 to TRBJ1-2, with D perhaps matching TRBD1 (5 bases). The CDR3 covers 15 residues. Trimming pared 3 bases from V and 2 bases from J, leaving 14 bases between. Germline CDR1 and CDR2: SGDLS and YYNGEE.

DNA of the CDR3: TGCGCCAGCAGCCCTCCGGCGACGGCGCGGGGGAATGAGCAGTTCTTC. Translating it yields CASSPPATARGNEQFF. The chain is built from TRBV5-1 and TRBJ2-1, with TRBD2 matching over 7 bases. The CDR3 sequence is 16 residues long. Germline V gene sequence: CDR1 SGHRS, CDR2 YFSETQ. The ends lost 4 bases at V and 7 bases at J; junction bases unmatched: 14.

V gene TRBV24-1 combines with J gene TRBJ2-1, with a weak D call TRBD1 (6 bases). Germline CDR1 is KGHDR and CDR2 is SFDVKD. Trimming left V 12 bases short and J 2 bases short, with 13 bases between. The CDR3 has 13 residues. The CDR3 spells CAPKQGAYNEQFF. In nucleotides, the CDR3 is TGTGCCCCGAAACAGGGAGCCTACAATGAGCAGTTCTTC.

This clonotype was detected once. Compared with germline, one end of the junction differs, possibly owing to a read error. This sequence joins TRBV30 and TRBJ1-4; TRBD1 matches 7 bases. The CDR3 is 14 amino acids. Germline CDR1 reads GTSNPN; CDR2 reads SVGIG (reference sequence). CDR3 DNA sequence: TGTGCCGGGAGGGACAGCAGGTTCTCCGAAAAACTGTTTTTT. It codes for CAGRDSRFSEKLFF.

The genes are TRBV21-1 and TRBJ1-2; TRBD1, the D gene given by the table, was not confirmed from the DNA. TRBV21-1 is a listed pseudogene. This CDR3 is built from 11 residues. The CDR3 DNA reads TGTGCCACCGGGACCGAGTATGGCTACACCTTC. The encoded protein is CATGTEYGYTF.